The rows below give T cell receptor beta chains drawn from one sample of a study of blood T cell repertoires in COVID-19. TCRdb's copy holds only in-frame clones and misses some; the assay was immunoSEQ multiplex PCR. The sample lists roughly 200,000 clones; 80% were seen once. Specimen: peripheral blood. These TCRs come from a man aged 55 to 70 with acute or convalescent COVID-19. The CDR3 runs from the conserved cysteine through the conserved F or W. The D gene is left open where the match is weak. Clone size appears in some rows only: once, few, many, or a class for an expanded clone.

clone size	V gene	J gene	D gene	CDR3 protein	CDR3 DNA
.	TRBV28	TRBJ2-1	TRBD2	CAINTLADYNEQFF	TGTGCCATCAACACACTAGCGGACTACAATGAGCAGTTCTTC
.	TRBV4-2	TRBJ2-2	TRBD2	CASSQDPGLVTGELFF	TGTGCCAGCAGCCAGGATCCGGGACTAGTAACCGGGGAGCTGTTTTTT
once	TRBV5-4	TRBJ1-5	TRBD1	CASSLKDRGDQPQHF	TGTGCCAGCAGCTTGAAGGACAGGGGTGATCAGCCCCAGCATTTT
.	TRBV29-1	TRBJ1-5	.	CSVEAGGNQPQHF	TGCAGCGTTGAAGCAGGGGGCAATCAGCCCCAGCATTTT
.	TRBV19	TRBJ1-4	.	CASCGGDATNEKLFF	TGTGCCAGTTGTGGAGGGGACGCAACTAATGAAAAACTGTTTTTT
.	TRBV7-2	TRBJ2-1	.	CASSLDRISYNEQFF	TGTGCCAGCAGCTTAGACAGAATCTCCTACAATGAGCAGTTCTTC
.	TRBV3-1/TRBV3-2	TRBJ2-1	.	CASSQKVRGLWVYNEQFF	TGTGCCAGCAGCCAGAAGGTCCGCGGACTCTGGGTCTACAATGAGCAGTTCTTC
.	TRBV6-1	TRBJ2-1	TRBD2	CASSELAGGPGSYNEQFF	TGTGCCAGCAGTGAATTAGCGGGAGGCCCGGGGTCCTACAATGAGCAGTTCTTC
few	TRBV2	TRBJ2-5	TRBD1	CASRRTGLLETQYF	TGTGCCAGCAGGAGGACAGGTCTGCTAGAGACCCAGTACTTC
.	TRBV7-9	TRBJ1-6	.	CASRGGESSYNSPLHF	TGTGCCAGCAGGGGTGGAGAGAGCTCCTATAATTCACCCCTCCACTTT
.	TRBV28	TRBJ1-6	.	CASTLSRSPLHF	TGTGCCAGCACCCTATCTCGGTCACCCCTCCACTTT
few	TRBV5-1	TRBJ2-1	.	CASSLQGPWDEQFF	TGCGCCAGCAGCTTACAGGGTCCTTGGGATGAGCAGTTCTTC
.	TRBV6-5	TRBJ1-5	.	CASSTDRSNQPQHF	TGTGCCAGCAGTACAGACAGGAGCAATCAGCCCCAGCATTTT
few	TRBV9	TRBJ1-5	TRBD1	CASSATGTGRSPQHF	TGTGCCAGCAGCGCCACCGGGACAGGAAGATCTCCCCAGCATTTT
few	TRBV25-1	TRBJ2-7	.	CASSEWAHEQYF	TGTGCCAGCAGTGAATGGGCCCACGAGCAGTACTTC
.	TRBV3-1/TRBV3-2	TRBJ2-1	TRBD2	CASSLGLAGGPYNEQFF	TGTGCCAGCAGCCTCGGACTAGCGGGAGGGCCCTACAATGAGCAGTTCTTC
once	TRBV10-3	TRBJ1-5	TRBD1	CAISPGTGFDQPQHF	TGTGCCATCAGTCCCGGGACAGGGTTTGATCAGCCCCAGCATTTT
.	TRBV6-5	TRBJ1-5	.	CASTSTLGQPQHF	TGTGCCAGCACATCGACATTGGGTCAGCCCCAGCATTTT
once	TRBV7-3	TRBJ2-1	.	CASSLTPSPPGDEQFF	TGTGCCAGCAGCTTAACTCCTAGCCCACCAGGGGATGAGCAGTTCTTC
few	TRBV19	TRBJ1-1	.	CASSPQVNTEAFF	TGTGCCAGTAGCCCCCAGGTGAACACTGAAGCTTTCTTT
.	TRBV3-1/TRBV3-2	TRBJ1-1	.	CASSQDLGAEAFF	TGTGCCAGCAGCCAAGATCTCGGGGCTGAAGCTTTCTTT
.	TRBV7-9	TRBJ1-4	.	CASSENQQGKLFF	TGTGCCAGCAGCGAGAACCAACAGGGAAAACTGTTTTTT
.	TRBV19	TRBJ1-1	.	CASSTGWKAFF	TGTGCCAGTAGTACCGGGTGGAAAGCTTTCTTT
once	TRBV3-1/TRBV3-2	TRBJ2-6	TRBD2	CASSPSVAGSSGANVLTF	TGTGCCAGCAGCCCCAGTGTAGCGGGAAGCTCTGGGGCCAACGTCCTGACTTTC
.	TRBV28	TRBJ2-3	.	CASSLAGYTDTQYF	TGTGCCAGCAGTTTAGCAGGTTACACAGATACGCAGTATTTT
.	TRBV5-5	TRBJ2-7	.	CASSQGPTSYEQYF	TGTGCCAGCAGCCAGGGCCCGACCTCCTACGAGCAGTACTTC
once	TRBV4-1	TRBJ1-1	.	CASSQEGHINTEAFF	TGCGCCAGCAGCCAAGAGGGACACATAAACACTGAAGCTTTCTTT
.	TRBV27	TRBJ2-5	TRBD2	CASSISGSVLIGIQYF	TGTGCCAGCAGTATTAGCGGGAGTGTACTAATTGGGATCCAGTACTTC
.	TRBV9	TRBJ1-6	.	CASSVAGSDSPLHF	TGTGCCAGCAGCGTAGCAGGGTCTGATTCACCCCTCCACTTT
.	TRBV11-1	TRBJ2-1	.	CASSLGQYNEQFF	TGTGCCAGCAGCTTAGGCCAGTACAATGAGCAGTTCTTC
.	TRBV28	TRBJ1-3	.	CASTLNQVSSGNTIYF	TGTGCCAGCACCCTAAATCAGGTTAGCTCTGGAAACACCATATATTTT
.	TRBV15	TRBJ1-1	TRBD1	CATSGRQGNTEAFF	TGTGCCACCAGCGGTAGACAGGGGAACACTGAAGCTTTCTTT
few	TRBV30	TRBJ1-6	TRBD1	CAWSGQGNSPLHF	TGTGCCTGGAGTGGACAGGGAAATTCACCCCTCCACTTT
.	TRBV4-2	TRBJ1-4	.	CASSPRETAFNEKLFF	TGTGCCAGCAGCCCCCGCGAGACAGCCTTTAATGAAAAACTGTTTTTT
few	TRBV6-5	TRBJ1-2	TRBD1	CASNPGQGGYGYTF	TGTGCCAGCAACCCGGGACAGGGAGGCTATGGCTACACCTTC
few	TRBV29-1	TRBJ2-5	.	CSVTPGGTAKETQYF	TGCAGCGTAACCCCGGGGGGGACAGCGAAAGAGACCCAGTACTTC
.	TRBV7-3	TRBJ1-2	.	CASSFGQGIGYTF	TGTGCCAGCAGCTTCGGTCAGGGTATCGGCTACACCTTC
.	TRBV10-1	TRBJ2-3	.	CASSDPGSTDTQYF	TGCGCCAGCAGTGATCCAGGTAGCACAGATACGCAGTATTTT
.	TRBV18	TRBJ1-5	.	CASSPESNQPQHF	TGTGCCAGCTCACCTGAGAGCAATCAGCCCCAGCATTTT
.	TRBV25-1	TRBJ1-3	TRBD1	CASSEQGEVNTIYF	TGTGCCAGCAGTGAACAGGGGGAGGTAAACACCATATATTTT
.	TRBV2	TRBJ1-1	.	CASSLDSNTEAFF	TGTGCCAGCAGCCTAGACAGTAACACTGAAGCTTTCTTT
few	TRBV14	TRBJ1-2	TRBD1	CASSPPGQGIAYGYTF	TGTGCCAGCAGCCCACCGGGACAGGGGATTGCTTATGGCTACACCTTC
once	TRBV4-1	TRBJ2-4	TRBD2	CASSLFGGSGGKNIQYF	TGCGCCAGCAGCCTTTTTGGCGGGAGTGGAGGCAAAAACATTCAGTACTTC
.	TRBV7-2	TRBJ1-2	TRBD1	CASSLAGTGYGYTF	TGTGCCAGCAGCTTAGCCGGGACAGGGTATGGCTACACCTTC
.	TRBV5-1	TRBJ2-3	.	CASSSWGGTDTQYF	TGCGCCAGCAGCTCGTGGGGGGGCACAGATACGCAGTATTTT
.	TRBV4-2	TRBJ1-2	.	CASRQSGIGYTF	TGTGCCAGCAGACAGTCAGGAATTGGCTACACCTTC
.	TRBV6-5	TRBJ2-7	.	CASRGGLYEQYF	TGTGCCAGCAGGGGAGGCCTCTACGAGCAGTACTTC
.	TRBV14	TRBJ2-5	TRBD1	CASSPNRGRETQYF	TGTGCCAGCAGCCCAAACAGGGGGCGAGAGACCCAGTACTTC
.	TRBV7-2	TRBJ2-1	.	CASSYLFPKNSYNEQFF	TGTGCCAGCAGCTATCTATTTCCCAAAAATTCCTACAATGAGCAGTTCTTC